This T cell receptor beta chain was captured by sequencing in a study of T cell responses to AZD1222 COVID-19 vaccine. Overall study findings and caveats: Per reports, nearly half of all spike-specific TCRs target regions that are unmutated in variants.

This clone appeared once. Its antigen is unknown. Trimming removed 4 bases from V and 4 bases from J, with 4 bases in between. This CDR3 has 12 amino acids. Measured with immunoSEQ multiplex PCR; TCRdb has only the in-frame clones, and not every one. Among over 60,000 clones listed, under 90% were seen once. V is TRBV12-3 or TRBV12-4 and J is TRBJ2-2; D gene unclear. The receptor comes from an adult who received the AZD1222 COVID-19 vaccine. The starting material was peripheral blood, obtained 28 days after the second AZD1222 dose. In nucleotides, the CDR3 is TGTGCCAGCAGTTCCGGCACCGGGGAGCTGTTTTTT. Its translation: CASSSGTGELFF.